A single sample is the source of the 24 T cell receptor beta chains below, sequenced in a study of cytomegalovirus exposure and HLA in healthy donors. This PCR relied on a set of 60 Vbeta primers and 13 Jbeta primers. This table comes from immunoSEQ multiplex PCR, and its TCRdb copy is limited to in-frame clones, with some not included. The data contain around 90,000 clones, around 60% of them singletons. Sequenced input: PBMCs. Receptors were obtained from a human donor in good health.

The V and J genes are TRBV5-4 and TRBJ2-7; tentative D call: TRBD2 (5 bases). Germline V gene lookup returns CDR1 SGHNT and CDR2 YYREEE (reference sequence). V was clipped by 4 bases and J by 3 bases, with 14 bases between them. The CDR3 is made up of 14 amino acids. The CDR3 loop is CASSHRDILYEQYF. For the CDR3, the DNA is TGTGCCAGCAGCCACCGGGATATACTCTACGAGCAGTACTTC.

The chain carries TRBV7-8 and TRBJ1-2; the D gene is possibly TRBD1 (6 bases). Germline V CDR1 and CDR2: SGHVS, FQNEAQ. The length of the CDR3 is 15 residues. V gave up 5 bases and J gave up 1 base, with 14 bases separating them. For the CDR3, the DNA is TGTGCCAGCAGCCAGGACAGCCTAATTAACTATGGCTACACCTTC. Translation gives CASSQDSLINYGYTF.

This clone was detected a few times. The same CDR3 also results from other DNA sequences found in this sample. The chain employs TRBV29-1 and TRBJ2-3, with D possibly being TRBD2 (7 bases). Germline loops: CDR1 SQVTM, CDR2 ANQGSEA. The V gene lost 3 bases and the J gene lost 3 bases, with 13 bases spanning the gap. The CDR3 sequence is 14 residues long. In DNA, the CDR3 is TGCAGCGTTGACGGGGGGCGGGGGACAGATACGCAGTATTTT. It specifies CSVDGGRGTDTQYF.

The chain recombines TRBV7-2 with TRBJ1-5; TRBD1 is a possible D gene (6 bases). This CDR3 has 17 amino acids. The ends were cut back, 2 bases at V and 4 bases at J, with 18 bases in the middle. Germline assignment: CDR1 SGHTA and CDR2 FQGNSA. This CDR3 reads CASSLQQGRVPNQPQHF. The DNA for the CDR3 is TGTGCCAGCAGCTTACAACAGGGAAGAGTCCCAAATCAGCCCCAGCATTTT.

This chain connects TRBV29-1 to TRBJ1-1, with 7 nucleotides matching TRBD1. The germline V gene encodes CDR1 SQVTM and CDR2 ANQGSEA. Unmatched junction bases numbered 2, after V lost 1 base and J lost 0 bases. The CDR3 runs to 14 residues. CDR3 sequence: CSVEVDRVNTEAFF. CDR3 coding DNA: TGCAGCGTTGAAGTCGACAGGGTGAACACTGAAGCTTTCTTT.

CDR3: CASSRAYEQYF. The CDR3 coding sequence is TGTGCCAGCAGCCGCGCCTACGAGCAGTACTTC. V usage is TRBV7-9 and J usage is TRBJ2-7; D unclear. The CDR3 sequence is 11 residues long. Trimming cost V 5 bases and J 2 bases, with 4 bases left between them. Germline CDR1 reads SEHNR; CDR2 reads FQNEAQ (reference sequence). Filled out from reference TRBV7-9 and TRBJ2-7, the complete variable domain reads DTGVSQNPRHKITKRGQNVTFRCDPISEHNRLYWYRQTLGQGPEFLTYFQNEAQLEKSRLLSDRFSAERPKGSFSTLEIQRTEQGDSAMYLCASSRAYEQYFGPGTRLTVT.

This clone occurred a few times. V gene TRBV19 combines with J gene TRBJ2-2; D ambiguous. The CDR3 length is 12 residues. Germline-derived CDR1 and CDR2 are LNHDA and SQIVND (reference sequence). V lost 5 bases and J lost 9, with 10 bases in between. This CDR3 is CASSFHRWELFF. CDR3 in DNA: TGTGCCAGTAGTTTCCACCGGTGGGAGCTGTTTTTT.

This chain joins TRBV7-8 and TRBJ2-7; 15 positions agree with TRBD2. V lost 5 bases to trimming and J lost 6 bases; unmatched junction nucleotides: 8. The germline gives CDR1 SGHVS, CDR2 FQNEAQ. The CDR3 sequence is 16 residues long. The CDR3 sequence is CASSPGLAGGPGEQYF. The CDR3 DNA reads as TGTGCCAGCAGCCCCGGACTAGCGGGGGGGCCGGGCGAGCAGTACTTC.

The chain's CDR3 is CASSFALGRGNTEAFF. The DNA for the CDR3 is TGTGCCAGCAGTTTTGCTTTGGGCAGGGGGAACACTGAAGCTTTCTTT. The genes are TRBV6-5 and TRBJ1-1; tentative D call: TRBD1 (6 bases). The CDR3 totals 16 residues. Germline assignment: CDR1 MNHEY and CDR2 SVGAGI. V was trimmed by 4 bases and J by 1 base, leaving 16 bases between them.

Here the CDR3 reads CASSIGGVSGTEAFF. The CDR3, as DNA: TGTGCCAGCAGCATTGGCGGTGTCTCGGGCACTGAAGCTTTCTTT. The chain employs TRBV11-3 and TRBJ1-1; D call uncertain. CDR1 and CDR2 from the germline V gene are SGHNT and YENEEA. V was trimmed by 5 bases and J by 4 bases, leaving 17 bases between them. This CDR3 contains 15 residues.

This clone turned up a few times. This sequence joins TRBV20-1 and TRBJ1-1; D gene ambiguous. CDR1 DFQATT and CDR2 SNEGSKA come from the germline V gene (reference sequence). V was shortened by 4 bases and J by 1 base, with 4 bases between the two germline ends. CDR3 length equals 11 residues. The CDR3 loop is CSATKNTEAFF. Written as DNA, the CDR3 is TGCAGTGCTACAAAGAACACTGAAGCTTTCTTT.

This chain links TRBV4-3 with TRBJ1-2; tentatively, D is TRBD1 (5 bases). This CDR3 has 16 amino acids. V was shortened by 0 bases and J by 0 bases, with 11 bases between the two germline ends. Germline V gene sequence: CDR1 LGHNA, CDR2 YSLEER. The CDR3: CASSQDWPGTNYGYTF. For the CDR3, the DNA is TGCGCCAGCAGCCAAGATTGGCCAGGGACTAACTATGGCTACACCTTC.

The chain couples TRBV5-6 to TRBJ2-5; no clear D gene. Deletions cut 7 bases from V and 0 bases from J, with 16 bases between. The CDR3 loop spans 15 amino acids. Germline CDR1 and CDR2: SGHDT and YYEEEE. CDR3 in DNA: TGTGCCAGCCGCGGATTCGCTCGGGACCAAGAGACCCAGTACTTC. Translated, it gives CASRGFARDQETQYF.

This rearrangement joins TRBV9 to TRBJ1-2; 10 nucleotides agree with TRBD1. CDR3 size: 14 residues. V was pared by 4 bases and J by 8 bases, with 8 bases of the junction left unmatched. Germline loops: CDR1 SGDLS, CDR2 YYNGEE. This chain's CDR3 is CASSQPDRGRGYTF. As DNA, the CDR3 is TGTGCCAGCAGCCAGCCAGACAGGGGGCGAGGCTACACCTTC. The variable domain in full, with the rest retrieved from reference TRBV9 and TRBJ1-2, is DSGVTQTPKHLITATGQRVTLRCSPRSGDLSVYWYQQSLDQGLQFLIQYYNGEERAKGNILERFSAQQFPDLHSELNLSSLELGDSALYFCASSQPDRGRGYTFGSGTRLTVV.

A note on this clone: Other DNA sequences in this sample translate to the same CDR3. The rearrangement uses TRBV19 and TRBJ2-7; TRBD2 matches 10 bases. V was clipped by 4 bases and J by 2 bases; unmatched bases: 2. The germline V gene has CDR1 LNHDA and CDR2 SQIVND (reference sequence). The CDR3 totals 14 residues. CDR3 nucleotides: TGTGCCAGTAGTAGGCTAGCGGGGGCCTACGAGCAGTACTTC. Translation gives CASSRLAGAYEQYF.

This CDR3 reads CASSWAGRGNTIYF. Written as DNA, the CDR3 is TGTGCCAGCAGCTGGGCAGGGCGGGGAAACACCATATATTTT. V usage is TRBV11-2 and J usage is TRBJ1-3; D might be TRBD1 (5 bases). The CDR3 has 14 amino acids. Germline lookup yields CDR1 SGHAT and CDR2 FQNNGV. V lost 4 bases and J 4 bases, leaving 11 bases between the germline ends.

This clone has only one observation. The rearrangement uses TRBV14 and TRBJ2-1; 8 bases fit TRBD2. Germline V lookup: CDR1 SGHDN, CDR2 FVKESK. V trimming: 5 bases; J trimming: 4 bases; junction bases outside the gene matches: 4. This CDR3 is 14 amino acids long. The CDR3 bases are TGTGCCAGCAGCACACTAGCGGAGTACAATGAGCAGTTCTTC. Amino acids: CASSTLAEYNEQFF.

The sample holds a few counts of this clone. The chain carries TRBV30 and TRBJ1-2, with 11 bases that match TRBD1. Trimming removed 4 bases from V and 6 bases from J; junction bases left unmatched: 7. Per germline, CDR1 GTSNPN and CDR2 SVGIG (reference sequence). CDR3 length: 14 residues. CDR3 bases: TGTGCCTGGAATGGCGGACAGGGGGCGAATGGCTACACCTTC. Amino acid sequence: CAWNGGQGANGYTF.

This rearrangement joins TRBV6-1 to TRBJ2-1, with 11 bases matching TRBD1. Germline loops: CDR1 MNHNS, CDR2 SASEGT. The junction had 5 bases not matched to a gene; V was cut back by 10 bases and J by 6 bases. The CDR3 sequence is 13 residues long. The CDR3 coding sequence is TGTGCCATCCGGGACAGGGGGAGCAATGAGCAGTTCTTC. The encoded protein is CAIRDRGSNEQFF.

This chain joins TRBV10-1 and TRBJ1-5, with TRBD1 identical over 8 bases. The CDR3 covers 16 residues. Losses at the gene ends were 4 bases for V and 5 bases for J; bases not matched to a gene: 10. The V gene's germline CDR1 is WNHNN and CDR2 SYGVQD (reference sequence). The CDR3 sequence is CASSAPGQGVDQPQHF. In DNA form, the CDR3 reads TGCGCCAGCAGTGCGCCCGGACAGGGAGTGGATCAGCCCCAGCATTTT.

The chain recombines TRBV7-2 with TRBJ1-1, with D perhaps TRBD1 (5 bases). Germline loops: CDR1 SGHTA, CDR2 FQGNSA. The CDR3 totals 13 residues. V lost 1 base, J lost 8 bases, and 11 bases lay in between. CDR3 residues: CASSLVTGPEAFF. The CDR3 nucleotides are TGTGCCAGCAGCTTAGTAACAGGCCCGGAAGCTTTCTTT.

The V call is TRBV5-6, the J call TRBJ1-5; D remains ambiguous. The germline gives CDR1 SGHDT, CDR2 YYEEEE. The CDR3 spans 17 residues. Trimming took off 1 base at V and 4 bases at J, with 18 bases between the two ends. Here the CDR3 reads CASSLLDPRGRNQPQHF. CDR3 bases: TGTGCCAGCAGCTTGTTGGACCCTCGTGGGAGAAATCAGCCCCAGCATTTT.

The chain links TRBV5-1 to TRBJ2-3; 9 bases match TRBD2. The ends lost 0 bases at V and 4 bases at J; junction bases unmatched: 12. CDR1 is SGHRS, CDR2 YFSETQ, per germline. The CDR3 has 18 amino acids. The CDR3 spells CASSLGRGGHLRADTQYF. The CDR3 region has the DNA TGCGCCAGCAGCTTGGGGCGGGGGGGCCATTTACGAGCAGATACGCAGTATTTT. Using reference TRBV5-1 and TRBJ2-3 for the parts outside the CDR3, the full variable domain is KAGVTQTPRYLIKTRGQQVTLSCSPISGHRSVSWYQQTPGQGLQFLFEYFSETQRNKGNFPGRFSGRQFSNSRSEMNVSTLELGDSALYLCASSLGRGGHLRADTQYFGPGTRLTVL.

This clone has only a few counts. The chain uses TRBV7-2 and TRBJ2-3; 11 bases align to TRBD2. Per the germline V gene, CDR1 is SGHTA and CDR2 is FQGNSA. The J segment lost 0 bases and the V segment lost 5 bases, leaving 13 bases of the junction unmatched. The CDR3 is 19 amino acids. The CDR3 coding sequence is TGTGCCAGCAGCACCAGACTAGCGGGGACATCAGGAAGCACAGATACGCAGTATTTT. It codes for CASSTRLAGTSGSTDTQYF.